These T cell receptor beta chains were read from a single sample in a study of blood T cell repertoires in COVID-19. Method: immunoSEQ multiplex PCR; TCRdb's copy keeps in-frame clones and lacks some. The data show some 290,000 clones, roughly 91% seen once. The specimen was PBMCs or T cells enriched from blood (not recorded which). The receptors were gathered from a woman aged 40-49 years with acute COVID-19. Each CDR3 is given with its conserved first and last residue. The order of the fields is J gene, clone size, V gene, D gene, CDR3 DNA, CDR3 protein. D genes are given only for firm matches. Size tells how often a clone was seen (once, few, many) or the class of an expanded clone, and some rows leave it out.

J gene: TRBJ1-5; clone size: -; V gene: TRBV6-2/TRBV6-3; D gene: -; CDR3 DNA: TGTGCCAGCAGTTACCCAGGGGCTGGCCAGCCCCAGCATTTT; CDR3 protein: CASSYPGAGQPQHF
J gene: TRBJ1-1; clone size: -; V gene: TRBV7-3; D gene: TRBD1; CDR3 DNA: TGTGCCAGCAGCGCCAGACAGGGTTCTGGCACTGAAGCTTTCTTT; CDR3 protein: CASSARQGSGTEAFF
J gene: TRBJ1-5; clone size: -; V gene: TRBV10-3; D gene: TRBD1; CDR3 DNA: TGTGCCATCAGTGAAAATTCAGGGGGTTATCAGCCCCAGCATTTT; CDR3 protein: CAISENSGGYQPQHF
J gene: TRBJ1-1; clone size: -; V gene: TRBV5-1; D gene: -; CDR3 DNA: TGCGCCAGCAGCTTGGCCGACGGGACTGAAGCTTTCTTT; CDR3 protein: CASSLADGTEAFF
J gene: TRBJ1-1; clone size: -; V gene: TRBV7-9; D gene: TRBD1; CDR3 DNA: TGTGCCAGCAGCCCACCACCAGGGACAGGGGACACTGAAGCTTTCTTT; CDR3 protein: CASSPPPGTGDTEAFF
J gene: TRBJ1-1; clone size: -; V gene: TRBV5-6; D gene: TRBD1; CDR3 DNA: TGTGCCAGCAGCCCGACCGGGACAGTAATGAACACTGAAGCTTTCTTT; CDR3 protein: CASSPTGTVMNTEAFF
J gene: TRBJ1-5; clone size: -; V gene: TRBV6-5; D gene: -; CDR3 DNA: TGTGCCAGCAGTTCACAGCCGAGCAATCAGCCCCAGCATTTT; CDR3 protein: CASSSQPSNQPQHF
J gene: TRBJ1-1; clone size: -; V gene: TRBV28; D gene: -; CDR3 DNA: TGTGCCAGCAGTTTACCATCGAACACTGAAGCTTTCTTT; CDR3 protein: CASSLPSNTEAFF
J gene: TRBJ1-6; clone size: -; V gene: TRBV18; D gene: TRBD1; CDR3 DNA: TGTGCCAGCTCACCGGGGACAGGACGCCAGGGGACTTCACCCCTCCACTTT; CDR3 protein: CASSPGTGRQGTSPLHF
J gene: TRBJ2-3; clone size: -; V gene: TRBV30; D gene: -; CDR3 DNA: TGTGCAGGGGGGGCGACAGATACGCAGTATTTT; CDR3 protein: CAGGATDTQYF
J gene: TRBJ1-1; clone size: -; V gene: TRBV18; D gene: -; CDR3 DNA: TGTGCCAGCTCACCCCAACACGCACAGGAGCCGTTCTTT; CDR3 protein: CASSPQHAQEPFF
J gene: TRBJ1-6; clone size: -; V gene: TRBV5-1; D gene: -; CDR3 DNA: TGCGCCAGCAGACCGTTGAGCTCCTATAATTCACCCCTCCACTTT; CDR3 protein: CASRPLSSYNSPLHF
J gene: TRBJ2-2; clone size: -; V gene: TRBV24-1; D gene: TRBD1; CDR3 DNA: TGTGCCACCAGTGATTTTCGACAGGGGATAACGACCGGGGAGCTGTTTTTT; CDR3 protein: CATSDFRQGITTGELFF
J gene: TRBJ2-1; clone size: few; V gene: TRBV7-9; D gene: TRBD2; CDR3 DNA: TGTGCCAGCAGCCCCCTGTGGGGACTAGCGGGAACTTCGCAGTTCTTC; CDR3 protein: CASSPLWGLAGTSQFF
J gene: TRBJ1-1; clone size: -; V gene: TRBV19; D gene: -; CDR3 DNA: TGTGCCAGTAGAGCCCCGGGACTGTGGCCGGGGGCTTTCTTT; CDR3 protein: CASRAPGLWPGAFF
J gene: TRBJ2-5; clone size: -; V gene: TRBV6-5; D gene: -; CDR3 DNA: TGTGCCAGCAGTCCACAGGGCCGGTGGGGAGAGACCCAGTACTTC; CDR3 protein: CASSPQGRWGETQYF
J gene: TRBJ2-2; clone size: -; V gene: TRBV28; D gene: -; CDR3 DNA: TGTGCCAGCAGTCCACCTAAGGCGGGAACCGGGGAGCTGTTTTTT; CDR3 protein: CASSPPKAGTGELFF
J gene: TRBJ2-7; clone size: -; V gene: TRBV19; D gene: TRBD2; CDR3 DNA: TGTGCCCGGGGGGGGGTGTTGTACGAGCAGTACTTC; CDR3 protein: CARGGVLYEQYF
J gene: TRBJ1-2; clone size: -; V gene: TRBV5-6; D gene: -; CDR3 DNA: TGTGCCAGCAGCTTGGTCCCAGGGGACGGCTACACCTTC; CDR3 protein: CASSLVPGDGYTF
J gene: TRBJ1-2; clone size: -; V gene: TRBV30; D gene: -; CDR3 DNA: TGTGCCTGGAGTGCAGACTATGGCTACACCTTC; CDR3 protein: CAWSADYGYTF
J gene: TRBJ2-3; clone size: -; V gene: TRBV12-3/TRBV12-4; D gene: -; CDR3 DNA: TGTGCCACCGTCCCGGATACGCAGTATTTT; CDR3 protein: CATVPDTQYF
J gene: TRBJ1-3; clone size: -; V gene: TRBV7-8; D gene: TRBD1; CDR3 DNA: TGTGCCAGCGGGAAACAGGGGTTCTCTGGAAACACCATATATTTT; CDR3 protein: CASGKQGFSGNTIYF
J gene: TRBJ2-6; clone size: -; V gene: TRBV11-1; D gene: -; CDR3 DNA: TGTGCCAGCAGCTCCAGGGGCTCTGGGGCCAACGTCCTGACTTTC; CDR3 protein: CASSSRGSGANVLTF
J gene: TRBJ2-1; clone size: once; V gene: TRBV11-2; D gene: TRBD2; CDR3 DNA: TGTGCCAGCAGCTTCGCGGGGGGTGGCAATGAGCAGTTCTTC; CDR3 protein: CASSFAGGGNEQFF
J gene: TRBJ1-2; clone size: once; V gene: TRBV6-5; D gene: TRBD1; CDR3 DNA: TGTGCCAGCAGAACACAGGGGGCGCTTGGCTACACCTTC; CDR3 protein: CASRTQGALGYTF
J gene: TRBJ1-1; clone size: -; V gene: TRBV6-5; D gene: TRBD1; CDR3 DNA: TGTGCCAGCAAGATGCAGGGGGCCGGCACTGAAGCTTTCTTT; CDR3 protein: CASKMQGAGTEAFF
J gene: TRBJ1-3; clone size: -; V gene: TRBV19; D gene: -; CDR3 DNA: TGTGCCAGTACCACAGGGTACTACGGAAACACCATATATTTT; CDR3 protein: CASTTGYYGNTIYF
J gene: TRBJ1-2; clone size: -; V gene: TRBV7-9; D gene: TRBD1; CDR3 DNA: TGTGCCAGCAGCCCGGGACAGGGAGCAAACTATGGCTACACCTTC; CDR3 protein: CASSPGQGANYGYTF
J gene: TRBJ2-2; clone size: once; V gene: TRBV28; D gene: TRBD2; CDR3 DNA: TGTGCCAGCAGTCTGACTAGCGGGGGGGCCGGGGAGCTGTTTTTT; CDR3 protein: CASSLTSGGAGELFF
J gene: TRBJ2-1; clone size: -; V gene: TRBV5-1; D gene: -; CDR3 DNA: TGCGCCAGCAGCCCAACCCAGGGTGTATGGAATGAGCAGTTCTTC; CDR3 protein: CASSPTQGVWNEQFF
J gene: TRBJ1-4; clone size: -; V gene: TRBV19; D gene: -; CDR3 DNA: TGTGCCAGTAGTCCACGGACAGATGGCGCAACTAATGAAAAACTGTTTTTT; CDR3 protein: CASSPRTDGATNEKLFF
J gene: TRBJ1-3; clone size: -; V gene: TRBV7-2; D gene: -; CDR3 DNA: TGTGCCAGCAGCTTAGACAGTAACTCTGGAAACACCATATATTTT; CDR3 protein: CASSLDSNSGNTIYF
J gene: TRBJ2-7; clone size: -; V gene: TRBV18; D gene: -; CDR3 DNA: TGTGCCAGCTCACCCCTAGGAACATCCTACGAGCAGTACTTC; CDR3 protein: CASSPLGTSYEQYF
J gene: TRBJ2-1; clone size: -; V gene: TRBV7-2; D gene: TRBD2; CDR3 DNA: TGTGCCAGCAGCTTAGAGGTTGGGCTAGCGGGGGGAAGAAATGAGCAGTTCTTC; CDR3 protein: CASSLEVGLAGGRNEQFF
J gene: TRBJ2-2; clone size: -; V gene: TRBV24-1; D gene: -; CDR3 DNA: TGTGCCACCAGTGATCCAGGTTATTCAGGCGGGGAGCTGTTTTTT; CDR3 protein: CATSDPGYSGGELFF
J gene: TRBJ1-4; clone size: -; V gene: TRBV11-3; D gene: TRBD1; CDR3 DNA: TGTGCCAGCAGCTTACTGGCCAACGACAGGGGTAATGAAAAACTGTTTTTT; CDR3 protein: CASSLLANDRGNEKLFF
J gene: TRBJ1-2; clone size: -; V gene: TRBV18; D gene: TRBD1; CDR3 DNA: TGTGCCAGCTCACCTACTACCGACAGGGGTGGCTACACCTTC; CDR3 protein: CASSPTTDRGGYTF
J gene: TRBJ1-2; clone size: -; V gene: TRBV28; D gene: TRBD1; CDR3 DNA: TGTGCCAGCAGTACAGGGGTTAGTGGCTACACCTTC; CDR3 protein: CASSTGVSGYTF
J gene: TRBJ1-5; clone size: -; V gene: TRBV2; D gene: -; CDR3 DNA: TGTGCCAGCAGCGGGGTGAGGGACAATCAGCCCCAGCATTTT; CDR3 protein: CASSGVRDNQPQHF
J gene: TRBJ1-6; clone size: few; V gene: TRBV6-5; D gene: -; CDR3 DNA: TGTGCCAGCAGTCTGACCGGGATCGGATCACCCCTCCACTTT; CDR3 protein: CASSLTGIGSPLHF
J gene: TRBJ2-7; clone size: -; V gene: TRBV6-5; D gene: -; CDR3 DNA: TGTGCCAGCAGTTACGGGGGCGGTTTCTACGAGCAGTACTTC; CDR3 protein: CASSYGGGFYEQYF
J gene: TRBJ1-5; clone size: -; V gene: TRBV19; D gene: -; CDR3 DNA: TGTGCCAGTAGTAACCTCCACAGGGATCAGCCCCAGCATTTT; CDR3 protein: CASSNLHRDQPQHF
J gene: TRBJ1-2; clone size: -; V gene: TRBV5-6; D gene: -; CDR3 DNA: TGTGCCAGCAGCTTGTCCTTCTATGGCTACACCTTC; CDR3 protein: CASSLSFYGYTF
J gene: TRBJ1-4; clone size: once; V gene: TRBV18; D gene: -; CDR3 DNA: TGTGCCAGCTCACCGAGGGCCAGCGGGCAGGGTGAAAAACTGTTTTTT; CDR3 protein: CASSPRASGQGEKLFF
J gene: TRBJ2-2; clone size: -; V gene: TRBV21-1; D gene: -; CDR3 DNA: TGTGCCCTGAAGGGGCGCACCGGGGAGCTGTTTTTT; CDR3 protein: CALKGRTGELFF